This TCR beta chain was sequenced for a study of shared clonotypes between healthy human individuals. Per the germline V gene, CDR1 is LNHDA and CDR2 is SQIVND (reference sequence). CDR3 length: 16 amino acids. V was clipped by 5 bases and J by 6 bases, with 20 bases between them. The table came from immunoSEQ multiplex PCR; TCRdb's copy has only in-frame clones and leaves some out. The table includes around 1.1 million clones, approximately 80% detected once. The clonotype comes from a young man in good health. Some clones in this sample may be carry-over from other donors' samples. The V call is TRBV19, the J call TRBJ2-4; maybe TRBD1 (5 bases). The material sequenced was memory CD4+ T cells from PBMCs. The subset was: CD45RA-negative fraction. CDR3 bases: TGTGCCAGTAGTTTCAGGGCGACGACCCTCTTAAACATTCAGTACTTC. Encoded protein: CASSFRATTLLNIQYF.